What follows are 24 T cell receptor beta chains derived from one specimen sequenced in a study of blood T cell repertoires in COVID-19 (TCRdb year 2020). Libraries were prepared through the immunoSEQ multiplex PCR assay. TCRdb holds this immuneACCESS table with in-frame rearrangements only. Some clones are missing; in checked studies, unresolved V genes explain under half, and the rest has no known cause. The sample table lists some 150,000 clones, roughly 80% of them with a count of one. The ten largest clonotypes hold roughly 8.9% of the sample. Sequenced input: peripheral blood. The source is a woman aged 45-59 years with active or convalescent COVID-19.

Only one count was recorded for this clone. The chain uses TRBV27 and TRBJ2-3; D is perhaps TRBD2 (6 bases). V lost 4 bases and J lost 1, with 12 bases in between. CDR1 is MNHEY and CDR2 is SMNVEV in the germline V gene (reference sequence). The CDR3 is 15 amino acids. CDR3 residues: CASSWVSGGTDTQYF. The CDR3 DNA follows: TGTGCCAGCAGTTGGGTTAGCGGTGGCACAGATACGCAGTATTTT.

This clone was found a few times. The chain links TRBV6-2 or TRBV6-3 to TRBJ2-5, with D maybe TRBD1 (7 bases). From germline, CDR1 is MNHEY and CDR2 SVGEGT. V was pared by 0 bases and J by 5 bases, with 16 bases between. The CDR3 consists of 16 residues. Here the CDR3 DNA reads TGTGCCAGCAGTTACTCGACGGGGGAGACAGGGGAGACCCAGTACTTC. Translation gives CASSYSTGETGETQYF.

Comment on this clone: The same CDR3 is also encoded by other DNA sequences in this sample. The rearrangement links TRBV4-3 to TRBJ1-6; D is unresolved. This CDR3 comprises 14 residues. CDR1 and CDR2 (germline): LGHNA, YSLEER. V lost 4 bases and J 8 bases, leaving 12 bases between the germline ends. CDR3 sequence reads: CASSPGVDDSPLHF. CDR3 DNA: TGCGCCAGCAGCCCCGGGGTGGATGATTCACCCCTCCACTTT.

In DNA form, the CDR3 reads TGTGCCAGCAGCTTAATTGGTCAGGGGGGTGAAAAACTGTTTTTT. It yields the protein CASSLIGQGGEKLFF. This chain links TRBV7-9 with TRBJ1-4; 7 bases are shared with TRBD1. V was clipped by 2 bases and J by 7 bases; unmatched bases: 7. Germline CDR1 is SEHNR and CDR2 is FQNEAQ (reference sequence). The CDR3 loop spans 15 amino acids.

The chain has TRBV2 and TRBJ1-2; D gene unclear. Trimming removed 6 bases at V and 0 bases at J, with 8 bases between. Looked up from germline, CDR1 is SNHLY and CDR2 is FYNNEI. The CDR3 is 13 amino acids. In DNA, the CDR3 is TGTGCCAGCAGGGCCACAGCTAACTATGGCTACACCTTC. Residues: CASRATANYGYTF.

V usage is TRBV5-1 and J usage is TRBJ2-7, with D perhaps TRBD2 (5 bases). The CDR3 has 14 amino acids. Germline V gene data show CDR1 as SGHRS and CDR2 as YFSETQ. Deletions cut 4 bases from V and 5 bases from J, with 16 bases between. CDR3 amino acids: CASSLVRALDEQYF. The CDR3 DNA reads as TGCGCCAGCAGCCTCGTGCGGGCCCTAGACGAGCAGTACTTC.

This clone was picked up one time. The rearrangement joins TRBV6-5 to TRBJ1-4; maybe TRBD1 (5 bases). The V end lost 2 bases, the J end lost 4 bases, and 11 bases lay between the germline ends. Germline V gene sequence: CDR1 MNHEY, CDR2 SVGAGI. The CDR3 is made up of 15 amino acids. For the CDR3, the DNA is TGTGCCAGCAGTTACAACGGACATGATAATGAAAAACTGTTTTTT. Its protein is CASSYNGHDNEKLFF.

The chain joins TRBV5-8 to TRBJ2-7, with 10 bases aligning to TRBD1. The length of the CDR3 is 16 residues. CDR1 is SGHTS and CDR2 is YDEGEE in the germline V gene. V dropped 0 bases and J dropped 1; count of bases not matched to a gene: 4. CDR3 bases: TGTGCCAGCAGCTTGGCCGGGGACAGGGGATCCTACGAGCAGTACTTC. It translates to CASSLAGDRGSYEQYF. The full variable domain, with the rest looked up from reference TRBV5-8 and TRBJ2-7, is EAGVTQSPTHLIKTRGQQATLRCSPISGHTSVYWYQQALGLGLQFLLWYDEGEERNRGNFPPRFSGRQFPNYSSELNVNALELEDSALYLCASSLAGDRGSYEQYFGPGTRLTVT.

The chain is built from TRBV7-8 and TRBJ2-3; perhaps TRBD1 as D (6 bases). Trimming pared 5 bases from V and 0 bases from J, leaving 18 bases between. The V gene's germline CDR1 is SGHVS and CDR2 FQNEAQ. The CDR3 contains 17 residues. The DNA for the CDR3 is TGTGCCAGCAGCCGCGCCCTGACAGGTTCTAGCACAGATACGCAGTATTTT. Encoded protein: CASSRALTGSSTDTQYF.

V and J are TRBV5-4 and TRBJ1-6; D is ambiguous. Trimming stripped 0 bases from V and 8 bases from J, with 6 bases between. CDR1 SGHNT and CDR2 YYREEE come from the germline V gene (reference sequence). This CDR3 region has 13 residues. CDR3 DNA sequence: TGTGCCAGCAGCTTGGACGGTGATTCACCCCTCCACTTT. It encodes CASSLDGDSPLHF.

The chain employs TRBV27 and TRBJ2-1; TRBD2 agrees at 11 bases. CDR1 and CDR2 from the germline V gene are MNHEY and SMNVEV (reference sequence). V dropped 0 bases and J dropped 4; count of bases not matched to a gene: 2. CDR3 length: 16 residues. CDR3 amino acids: CASSLSGLAGYNEQFF. In DNA form, the CDR3 reads TGTGCCAGCAGTTTATCCGGACTAGCGGGTTACAATGAGCAGTTCTTC.

This clone has only one observation. The rearrangement joins TRBV29-1 to TRBJ1-6, with TRBD1 identical over 11 bases. With V trimmed by 5 bases and J by 7 bases, 1 base remained unmatched. Germline CDR1 reads SQVTM; CDR2 reads ANQGSEA. This CDR3 comprises 13 residues. CDR3 loop: CSVRTGGNSPLHF. CDR3 nucleotide sequence: TGCAGCGTTCGGACAGGGGGCAATTCACCCCTCCACTTT.

The chain has TRBV7-2 and TRBJ1-2; D is perhaps TRBD1 (6 bases). V lost 5 bases and J lost 7, with 14 bases in between. This CDR3 comprises 13 residues. Germline values: CDR1 SGHTA, CDR2 FQGNSA. CDR3 bases: TGTGCCAGCAGCCCGCAGGGGCAGCGTGGCTACACCTTC. This gives the protein CASSPQGQRGYTF. Using reference TRBV7-2 and TRBJ1-2 for the parts outside the CDR3, the full variable domain is GAGVSQSPSNKVTEKGKDVELRCDPISGHTALYWYRQSLGQGLEFLIYFQGNSAPDKSGLPSDRFSAERTGGSVSTLTIQRTQQEDSAVYLCASSPQGQRGYTFGSGTRLTVV.

J is TRBJ1-5 and V is TRBV15; possible D gene TRBD1, 6 bases. CDR1 LNHNV and CDR2 YYDKDF come from the germline V gene (reference sequence). The CDR3 is 15 residues long. The V end lost 5 bases, the J end lost 2 bases, and 13 bases lay between the germline ends. As DNA, the CDR3 is TGTGCCACCAGCGGCGAACCAGGGGGCAATCAGCCCCAGCATTTT. Encoded protein: CATSGEPGGNQPQHF.

The genes are TRBV28 and TRBJ2-2, with 11 bases that match TRBD2. J lost 5 bases, V lost 6 bases, and 2 bases had no gene match. This CDR3 has 14 residues. In germline, CDR1 is MDHEN, CDR2 SYDVKM. CDR3 sequence reads: CASRLAGATGELFF. The DNA of the CDR3 is TGTGCCAGCAGACTAGCGGGAGCGACCGGGGAGCTGTTTTTT.

The sample holds one count of this clone. This sequence joins TRBV19 and TRBJ1-1; D is uncertain. The CDR3 has 13 residues. Germline loops: CDR1 LNHDA, CDR2 SQIVND (reference sequence). The V gene lost 3 bases and the J gene lost 4 bases, with 9 bases spanning the gap. In DNA form, the CDR3 reads TGTGCCAGTAGTATGGGCGCGGGCACTGAAGCTTTCTTT. It yields the protein CASSMGAGTEAFF. Looking up the rest from reference TRBV19 and TRBJ1-1 gives the full variable domain: DGGITQSPKYLFRKEGQNVTLSCEQNLNHDAMYWYRQDPGQGLRLIYYSQIVNDFQKGDIAEGYSVSREKKESFPLTVTSAQKNPTAFYLCASSMGAGTEAFFGQGTRLTVV.

V is TRBV30 and J is TRBJ1-5, with D possibly matching TRBD1 (5 bases). The CDR3 sequence is 14 residues long. Germline values: CDR1 GTSNPN, CDR2 SVGIG (reference sequence). V lost 0 bases and J lost 4, with 10 bases in between. CDR3 region: CAWSVFGGNQPQHF. The DNA of the CDR3 is TGTGCCTGGAGTGTATTTGGGGGGAATCAGCCCCAGCATTTT.

The CDR3, as DNA: TGCAGCGTTGAACTTACAGGTGGCAATGAGCAGTTCTTC. Its protein product is CSVELTGGNEQFF. The chain couples TRBV29-1 to TRBJ2-1, with D possibly matching TRBD1 (5 bases). V lost 2 bases to trimming and J lost 6 bases, with 11 bases between them. The CDR3 is 13 amino acids. Looked up from germline, CDR1 is SQVTM and CDR2 is ANQGSEA.

This rearrangement joins TRBV4-3 to TRBJ2-1; TRBD2 matches at 8 bases. The CDR3 length is 16 residues. Trimming at V came to 4 bases and at J to 2 bases, leaving 7 bases not matched to a gene. CDR1 is LGHNA, CDR2 YSLEER, per germline. The CDR3 DNA follows: TGCGCCAGCAGCCCCAGACTAGCGCAAACCTACAATGAGCAGTTCTTC. Translating it yields CASSPRLAQTYNEQFF.

The chain links TRBV15 to TRBJ2-5; D is perhaps TRBD1 (6 bases). This CDR3 comprises 15 residues. With 0 bases removed from V and 2 bases from J, the gap between germline ends came to 10 bases. Germline assignment: CDR1 LNHNV and CDR2 YYDKDF (reference sequence). DNA for the CDR3: TGTGCCACCAGCAGAGAGAGCGGACAGCAAGAGACCCAGTACTTC. Translated: CATSRESGQQETQYF.

The table lists this clone with a few counts. The chain is built from TRBV5-6 and TRBJ2-7; 7 bases are a match to TRBD1. V shed 0 bases, J shed 7 bases, and the junction held 7 bases outside the gene matches. The germline V gene encodes CDR1 SGHDT and CDR2 YYEEEE. The CDR3 spans 14 residues. This CDR3 reads CASSLARQGWEQYF. In DNA form, the CDR3 reads TGTGCCAGCAGCTTGGCCAGACAGGGCTGGGAGCAGTACTTC.

The chain has TRBV7-9 and TRBJ2-7, with 7 bases lining up with TRBD1. Germline lookup yields CDR1 SEHNR and CDR2 FQNEAQ (reference sequence). V dropped 1 base and J dropped 7; count of bases not matched to a gene: 7. CDR3 length equals 14 residues. This chain's CDR3 is CASSLGTGLEEQYF. CDR3 DNA: TGTGCCAGCAGCTTAGGGACAGGATTGGAGGAGCAGTACTTC. Filled out from reference TRBV7-9 and TRBJ2-7, the complete variable domain reads DTGVSQNPRHKITKRGQNVTFRCDPISEHNRLYWYRQTLGQGPEFLTYFQNEAQLEKSRLLSDRFSAERPKGSFSTLEIQRTEQGDSAMYLCASSLGTGLEEQYFGPGTRLTVT.

The chain joins TRBV20-1 to TRBJ2-3; 7 bases are shared with TRBD2. The CDR3 has 13 amino acids. Germline CDR1 DFQATT, CDR2 SNEGSKA (reference sequence). V trimming: 3 bases; J trimming: 4 bases; junction bases outside the gene matches: 4. The CDR3 sequence is CSASYGRPDTQYF. CDR3 DNA: TGCAGTGCTAGTTACGGGAGGCCAGATACGCAGTATTTT.

In this sample, this clone turned up a few times. The chain couples TRBV6-2 or TRBV6-3 to TRBJ2-2; D is possibly TRBD1 (6 bases). Trimming took off 2 bases at V and 4 bases at J, with 11 bases between the two ends. Germline CDR1 reads MNHEY; CDR2 reads SVGEGT. CDR3 length equals 15 residues. CDR3: CASSYQDSITGELFF. The CDR3, as DNA: TGTGCCAGCAGTTACCAGGACAGTATCACCGGGGAGCTGTTTTTT.